This T cell receptor beta chain was recorded in a study of blood T cell repertoires in COVID-19. On the study more broadly: COVID-19 samples from acute and convalescent phases originated in the United States, Italy and Spain. PBMCs, B-cell-depleted T cells, or T cells were the source of the cDNA or gDNA that made up the material.

This CDR3 is built from 13 residues. Germline V gives CDR1 GTSNPN, CDR2 SVGIG (reference sequence). V was shortened by 4 bases and J by 4 bases, with 13 bases between the two germline ends. Methods used by the authors: Estimation of nucleated cell counts relied on the amplification of reference gene primers. This table comes from immunoSEQ multiplex PCR, and its TCRdb copy is limited to in-frame clones, with some not included. The V and J calls and clone size were taken over from that table, and D and trimming were inferred from the DNA. In the table there are roughly 71,000 clones, approximately 87% of which are singletons.

V is TRBV30 and J is TRBJ1-1; D gene ambiguous. The origin of this receptor is an elderly woman with acute or convalescent COVID-19. Sequencing was carried out using peripheral blood. The CDR3 loop reads CAWNPSHFTEAFF. CDR3 sequence (DNA): TGTGCCTGGAATCCCTCCCACTTCACTGAAGCTTTCTTT.